Listed below are T cell receptor beta chains from one sample, sequenced in a study of graft-versus-host responses after intestinal transplantation. Generated by immunoSEQ multiplex PCR, the TCRdb table keeps only in-frame clones and is missing some. This sample has about 92,000 clones, with about 89% found just once. No antigen has been identified for these receptors. The sample consisted of unstimulated CD8+ T cells sorted from spleen or lymph node cells, taken before intestinal transplant. Receptors originate from a human donor who received an intestinal transplant. Both conserved end residues are part of each CDR3. D genes are given only for firm matches. Not all rows give a size; the values are once, few, many and, for expanded clones, a class.

abundance: .; d_gene: .; j_gene: TRBJ2-3; v_gene: TRBV11-2; CDR3aa: CASSLMGGTDTQYF; CDR3nt: TGTGCCAGCAGCCTGATGGGTGGCACAGATACGCAGTATTTT
abundance: .; d_gene: TRBD2; j_gene: TRBJ2-1; v_gene: TRBV7-6; CDR3aa: CASSFLAGTSSYNEQFF; CDR3nt: TGTGCCAGCAGCTTTTTAGCGGGGACTAGCTCCTACAATGAGCAGTTCTTC
abundance: .; d_gene: .; j_gene: TRBJ2-7; v_gene: TRBV7-3; CDR3aa: CASSLLGGSYEQYF; CDR3nt: TGTGCCAGCAGCTTACTCGGCGGTTCCTACGAGCAGTACTTC
abundance: .; d_gene: TRBD1; j_gene: TRBJ1-6; v_gene: TRBV4-1; CDR3aa: CASSQEGDREVSPLHF; CDR3nt: TGCGCCAGCAGCCAAGAGGGGGACAGGGAGGTTTCACCCCTCCACTTT
abundance: .; d_gene: .; j_gene: TRBJ2-7; v_gene: TRBV4-1; CDR3aa: CASSRVGSNEQYF; CDR3nt: TGCGCCAGCAGCCGGGTCGGTAGTAACGAGCAGTACTTC
abundance: .; d_gene: .; j_gene: TRBJ2-7; v_gene: TRBV29-1; CDR3aa: CSVESQSYEQYF; CDR3nt: TGCAGCGTTGAAAGTCAGAGCTACGAGCAGTACTTC
abundance: .; d_gene: .; j_gene: TRBJ2-7; v_gene: TRBV10-2; CDR3aa: CATERGGQLFFYEQYF; CDR3nt: TGCGCCACGGAAAGGGGAGGACAGTTATTTTTCTACGAGCAGTACTTC
abundance: .; d_gene: TRBD1; j_gene: TRBJ2-2; v_gene: TRBV6-5; CDR3aa: CASSYRLGQGGELFF; CDR3nt: TGTGCCAGCAGTTACCGCCTTGGACAGGGAGGGGAGCTGTTTTTT
abundance: .; d_gene: TRBD2; j_gene: TRBJ2-3; v_gene: TRBV19; CDR3aa: CASSIPLSGMATDTQYF; CDR3nt: TGTGCCAGTAGTATACCCCTTAGCGGGATGGCGACAGATACGCAGTATTTT
abundance: .; d_gene: .; j_gene: TRBJ2-7; v_gene: TRBV4-1; CDR3aa: CASSQETGSLYEQYF; CDR3nt: TGCGCCAGCAGCCAAGAAACCGGGTCACTCTACGAGCAGTACTTC
abundance: .; d_gene: .; j_gene: TRBJ1-2; v_gene: TRBV29-1; CDR3aa: CSVDYDSSYGYTF; CDR3nt: TGCAGCGTTGATTACGACTCTTCTTATGGCTACACCTTC
abundance: .; d_gene: TRBD2; j_gene: TRBJ2-1; v_gene: TRBV4-1; CDR3aa: CASSRREGVEQFF; CDR3nt: TGCGCCAGCAGCCGGCGGGAGGGTGTTGAGCAGTTCTTC
abundance: .; d_gene: .; j_gene: TRBJ2-1; v_gene: TRBV5-1; CDR3aa: CASSLAGAHNEQFF; CDR3nt: TGCGCCAGCAGCTTGGCGGGGGCCCACAATGAGCAGTTCTTC
abundance: .; d_gene: TRBD2; j_gene: TRBJ2-1; v_gene: TRBV6-5; CDR3aa: CASSSLAGGPNEQFF; CDR3nt: TGTGCCAGCAGTTCCCTAGCGGGAGGGCCAAATGAGCAGTTCTTC
abundance: .; d_gene: TRBD1; j_gene: TRBJ1-2; v_gene: TRBV19; CDR3aa: CASTLRDSYGYTF; CDR3nt: TGTGCCAGTACACTACGGGACAGCTATGGCTACACCTTC
abundance: .; d_gene: TRBD2; j_gene: TRBJ2-1; v_gene: TRBV27; CDR3aa: CASSSAGGPVYNEQFF; CDR3nt: TGTGCCAGCAGTTCAGCGGGAGGGCCTGTCTACAATGAGCAGTTCTTC
abundance: .; d_gene: .; j_gene: TRBJ1-2; v_gene: TRBV19; CDR3aa: CTSSMEVRLGGYTF; CDR3nt: TGTACCAGTAGTATGGAGGTGCGTCTAGGGGGCTACACCTTC
abundance: .; d_gene: TRBD2; j_gene: TRBJ2-5; v_gene: TRBV19; CDR3aa: CASSIGMSSSGGLQETQYF; CDR3nt: TGTGCCAGTAGTATAGGAATGAGTTCTAGCGGGGGGCTCCAAGAGACCCAGTACTTC
abundance: once; d_gene: .; j_gene: TRBJ2-1; v_gene: TRBV6-4; CDR3aa: CARFLRNEQFF; CDR3nt: TGTGCCAGGTTTCTTCGCAATGAGCAGTTCTTC